The next 13 T cell receptor beta chains were all read from a single sample in a study of cytomegalovirus exposure and HLA in healthy donors. The PCR had 60 Vbeta and 13 Jbeta primers. Sequenced by immunoSEQ multiplex PCR; TCRdb stores in-frame clones only, minus some. The sample holds roughly 150,000 clones, 73% seen once. The sequenced material came from PBMCs. Source of these receptors: a woman aged 18-35 years in good health and CMV-seropositive.

This chain uses TRBV27 with TRBJ2-1, with D perhaps matching TRBD2 (5 bases). The CDR3 is made up of 13 amino acids. Trimming removed 2 bases from V and 9 bases from J, with 11 bases in between. Germline CDR1 and CDR2: MNHEY and SMNVEV (reference sequence). The CDR3 DNA follows: TGTGCCAGCAGTTTAGGAGGATCCAGTGAGCAGTTCTTC. Amino acids: CASSLGGSSEQFF.

CDR3 DNA: TGTGCCAGCAGCTACGGGAGCCAAGAGACCCAGTACTTC. The encoded protein is CASSYGSQETQYF. The rearrangement joins TRBV5-5 to TRBJ2-5, with D tentatively TRBD2 (6 bases). The germline V gene has CDR1 SGHKS and CDR2 YYEKEE (reference sequence). The CDR3 contains 13 residues. The ends were cut back, 3 bases at V and 1 base at J, with 7 bases in the middle.

The V and J genes are TRBV19 and TRBJ2-1, with 13 bases identical to TRBD2. Germline V gene sequence: CDR1 LNHDA, CDR2 SQIVND (reference sequence). Trimming removed 6 bases from V and 6 bases from J; junction bases left unmatched: 2. CDR3 length: 14 amino acids. CDR3 protein: CASRWTSGSNEQFF. CDR3 DNA: TGTGCCAGTAGGTGGACTAGCGGGAGCAATGAGCAGTTCTTC.

The rearrangement links TRBV2 to TRBJ1-4; D might be TRBD1 (5 bases). The CDR3 sequence is 14 residues long. Trimming took off 6 bases at V and 8 bases at J, with 16 bases between the two ends. Germline loops: CDR1 SNHLY, CDR2 FYNNEI. CDR3 residues: CASSADGGGEKLFF. In DNA form, the CDR3 reads TGTGCCAGCAGCGCAGATGGGGGAGGGGAAAAACTGTTTTTT.

J is TRBJ1-1 and V is TRBV5-1, with 10 bases that match TRBD1. Germline CDR1 SGHRS, CDR2 YFSETQ. V was pared by 2 bases and J by 0 bases, with 4 bases of the junction left unmatched. The CDR3 runs 16 residues. CDR3 DNA sequence: TGCGCCAGCAGCTTCGGACAGGGGGGCATGAACACTGAAGCTTTCTTT. This codes for CASSFGQGGMNTEAFF.

V usage is TRBV30 and J usage is TRBJ1-1; D is possibly TRBD1 (5 bases). CDR3 size: 13 residues. In germline, CDR1 is GTSNPN, CDR2 SVGIG (reference sequence). Trimming cost V 2 bases and J 10 bases, with 17 bases left between them. DNA of the CDR3: TGTGCCTGGAGTCGGCGGGGGATGGGGGTAGCTTTCTTT. This codes for CAWSRRGMGVAFF.

The rearrangement joins TRBV6-1 to TRBJ1-2; D unresolved. The CDR3 is 13 amino acids. Germline V gene data show CDR1 as MNHNS and CDR2 as SASEGT. The ends were cut back, 1 base at V and 4 bases at J, with 7 bases in the middle. The CDR3 spells CASSEGLIYGYTF. The CDR3 nucleotides are TGTGCCAGCAGTGAAGGGCTCATCTATGGCTACACCTTC.

In this sample, this clone turned up a few times. The V and J genes are TRBV18 and TRBJ1-5; D may be TRBD1 (5 bases). The V gene lost 0 bases and the J gene lost 3 bases, with 9 bases spanning the gap. The CDR3 sequence is 15 residues long. Germline CDR1 reads KGHSH; CDR2 reads LQKENI. The CDR3 DNA follows: TGTGCCAGCTCACCACCTGGCGGGACCAATCAGCCCCAGCATTTT. Amino acid sequence: CASSPPGGTNQPQHF.

The chain carries TRBV2 and TRBJ2-7, with D unresolved. CDR1 and CDR2 (germline): SNHLY, FYNNEI. Trimming stripped 2 bases from V and 0 bases from J, with 11 bases between. This CDR3 has 15 amino acids. CDR3 amino acids: CASSEHEVSSYEQYF. The CDR3 DNA reads TGTGCCAGCAGTGAACATGAGGTGAGCTCCTACGAGCAGTACTTC.

The chain couples TRBV7-9 to TRBJ1-2, with 7 bases that match TRBD1. V lost 6 bases, J lost 4 bases, and 8 bases stayed unmatched. CDR1 is SEHNR and CDR2 is FQNEAQ in the germline V gene (reference sequence). The CDR3 sequence is 14 residues long. The CDR3 sequence is CASSPEGAVYGYTF. In DNA form, the CDR3 reads TGTGCCAGCAGTCCAGAGGGGGCTGTCTATGGCTACACCTTC.

The chain carries TRBV7-9 and TRBJ1-2; 8 nucleotides line up with TRBD1. Germline V gives CDR1 SEHNR, CDR2 FQNEAQ (reference sequence). The V segment lost 5 bases and the J segment 4 bases; nucleotides outside the gene matches: 12. This CDR3 is built from 16 residues. CDR3 in DNA: TGTGCCAGCAGCCCCGCCACAGGGGGAGCTGGCTATGGCTACACCTTC. This encodes CASSPATGGAGYGYTF.

The chain links TRBV7-2 to TRBJ1-2; TRBD1 matches 7 bases. The ends lost 5 bases at V and 7 bases at J; junction bases unmatched: 7. The CDR3 runs 13 residues. Germline CDR1 and CDR2: SGHTA and FQGNSA. The CDR3 DNA reads TGTGCCAGCAGCCGAGGACAGGCGATTGGCTACACCTTC. Translation gives CASSRGQAIGYTF.

This clone has more than one count but fewer than ten. The chain employs TRBV6-6 and TRBJ2-5, with 7 bases that match TRBD1. The DNA end is more similar to TRBJ2-7, so the J call may be wrong. Germline-derived CDR1 and CDR2 are MNHNY and SVGAGI (reference sequence). This CDR3 spans 15 amino acids. In DNA form, the CDR3 reads TGTGCCAGCAGGTACGACAGGGTTGGAACCTACGAGCAGTACTTC. Translated: CASRYDRVGTYEQYF.